This T cell receptor (beta chain) was sequenced during a study of T-cell reconstitution after alpha-beta-depleted transplantation in children. CDR3 length: 14 amino acids. CDR1 is MNHNS and CDR2 is SASEGT in the germline V gene. Trimming pared 4 bases from V and 0 bases from J, leaving 8 bases between. Molecular barcoding with unique molecular identifiers was used for the TCRbeta library. TCRdb independently ran MiXCR on the PCR reads; one entry per CDR3 protein. The table has approximately 520,000 distinct CDR3 sequences, 32% seen once. This clonotype originated in a human donor who donated a stem cell graft to a child with aplastic anemia. Here the sequenced sample was PBMCs from the stem cell graft donor, taken from the stem cell graft. This rearrangement joins TRBV6-1 to TRBJ2-3, with unresolved D. CDR3 in amino acids: CASSVSLSTDTQYF. The CDR3 nucleotides read TGTGCCAGCAGTGTCAGTTTAAGCACAGATACGCAGTATTTT.